The next 19 T cell receptor beta chains were all read from a single sample in a study of control samples from healthy donors and cancer patients (dated by TCRdb to the early 2020s). The library was produced with the immunoSEQ multiplex PCR assay. TCRdb holds this immuneACCESS table with in-frame rearrangements only. Some clones are missing; in checked studies, unresolved V genes explain under half, and the rest has no known cause. The sample profile shows roughly 94,000 clones; less than 85% of them were found once. The top ten hold under 50% of the sample. Sequenced: PBMCs. The source of these receptors is a man in his 70s with lung cancer.

This clone turned up a few times. The rearrangement links TRBV5-1 to TRBJ1-1; the D is unclear. Trimming stripped 0 bases from V and 4 bases from J, with 10 bases between. The CDR3 loop spans 14 amino acids. CDR1 and CDR2 (germline): SGHRS, YFSETQ. CDR3 region: CASSLAQPGTEAFF. CDR3 sequence (DNA): TGCGCCAGCAGCTTGGCCCAGCCGGGCACTGAAGCTTTCTTT.

For the CDR3, the DNA is TGTGCCAGCAGCCTAGGACAGGGGGTATTAAGCAATCAGCCCCAGCATTTT. Protein: CASSLGQGVLSNQPQHF. The rearrangement links TRBV5-8 to TRBJ1-5, with 10 nucleotides matching TRBD1. V dropped 4 bases and J dropped 1; count of bases not matched to a gene: 8. The CDR3 is 17 residues long. The germline CDR1 and CDR2 sequences are SGHTS and YDEGEE.

This chain uses TRBV20-1 with TRBJ2-1; D is ambiguous. The V end was cut by 3 bases, the J end by 9 bases, with 9 bases between. This CDR3 has 11 residues. In germline, CDR1 is DFQATT, CDR2 SNEGSKA (reference sequence). The CDR3 nucleotides read TGCAGTGCTAGGAAAGGGATTGAGCAGTTCTTC. It encodes CSARKGIEQFF.

This chain joins TRBV10-3 and TRBJ2-7; D is unresolved. Germline loops: CDR1 ENHRY, CDR2 SYGVKD. The CDR3 runs 13 residues. Deletions cut 3 bases from V and 1 base from J, with 7 bases between. The CDR3 sequence is CAISDGQSYEQYF. In nucleotides, the CDR3 is TGTGCCATCAGTGATGGGCAGTCCTACGAGCAGTACTTC.

The chain employs TRBV24-1 and TRBJ2-2, with D perhaps being TRBD1 or TRBD2 (5 bases each). The CDR3 is 19 amino acids. Germline V CDR1 and CDR2: KGHDR, SFDVKD. Trimming stripped 0 bases from V and 0 bases from J, with 16 bases between. CDR3 sequence reads: CATSDLERGALANTGELFF. The DNA for the CDR3 is TGTGCCACCAGTGATTTGGAAAGGGGAGCACTCGCGAACACCGGGGAGCTGTTTTTT.

The chain recombines TRBV19 with TRBJ1-6; 9 bases line up with TRBD1. The V segment lost 3 bases and the J segment 7 bases; nucleotides outside the gene matches: 7. The CDR3 has 16 amino acids. Germline V gives CDR1 LNHDA, CDR2 SQIVND (reference sequence). CDR3 amino acids: CASSIPGQGKNSPLHF. The CDR3 DNA sequence: TGTGCCAGTAGTATCCCGGGACAGGGAAAAAATTCACCCCTCCACTTT.

The genes are TRBV2 and TRBJ2-5; D not resolved. V lost 6 bases to trimming and J lost 8 bases, with 22 bases between them. CDR3 length: 15 residues. From germline, CDR1 is SNHLY and CDR2 FYNNEI. The CDR3 here is CASRLKDGFQVTQYF. The CDR3 region has the DNA TGTGCCAGCAGGCTCAAGGACGGGTTCCAAGTTACCCAGTACTTC. Full variable domain (remainder filled in from reference TRBV2 and TRBJ2-5): EPEVTQTPSHQVTQMGQEVILRCVPISNHLYFYWYRQILGQKVEFLVSFYNNEISEKSEIFDDQFSVERPDGSNFTLKIRSTKLEDSAMYFCASRLKDGFQVTQYFGPGTRLLVL.

V usage is TRBV6-5 and J usage is TRBJ1-1; the match to TRBD1 covers 7 bases. CDR3 length equals 13 residues. Germline CDR1 reads MNHEY; CDR2 reads SVGAGI. V was clipped by 6 bases and J by 6 bases; unmatched bases: 7. CDR3 nucleotides: TGTGCCAGCAGCCGACGACAGGGTTCTGAAGCTTTCTTT. Translation gives CASSRRQGSEAFF.

The gene calls are TRBV27 and TRBJ1-2, with D perhaps matching TRBD1 (5 bases). V was trimmed by 4 bases and J by 0 bases, leaving 12 bases between them. Germline CDR1 reads MNHEY; CDR2 reads SMNVEV (reference sequence). The CDR3 length is 15 residues. The CDR3 here is CASSYNRISNYGYTF. The CDR3 region has the DNA TGTGCCAGCAGTTACAACAGGATATCTAACTATGGCTACACCTTC.

V gene TRBV28 combines with J gene TRBJ2-7; 9 positions agree with TRBD1. This CDR3 comprises 15 residues. Germline-derived CDR1 and CDR2 are MDHEN and SYDVKM. With 9 bases clipped from V and 0 bases from J, the junction kept 9 bases outside the gene matches. CDR3 residues: CASTWTGAYSYEQYF. The CDR3 DNA sequence: TGTGCCAGTACCTGGACAGGGGCCTACTCCTACGAGCAGTACTTC.

V gene TRBV19 combines with J gene TRBJ1-5; D gene unclear. Deletions cut 3 bases from V and 2 bases from J, with 14 bases between. Germline assignment: CDR1 LNHDA and CDR2 SQIVND (reference sequence). The CDR3 totals 16 residues. The DNA of the CDR3 is TGTGCCAGTAGTATGAGCGTAAGGGAACGCAATCAGCCCCAGCATTTT. Residues: CASSMSVRERNQPQHF.

The chain is built from TRBV7-3 and TRBJ1-1; D might be TRBD1 (5 bases). The germline V gene has CDR1 SGHTA and CDR2 FQGTGA. The V end lost 2 bases, the J end lost 6 bases, and 13 bases lay between the germline ends. CDR3 size: 14 residues. The DNA of the CDR3 is TGTGCCAGCAGCTTATTGGGCCAGGGCTCTGAAGCTTTCTTT. Translation gives CASSLLGQGSEAFF. The full variable domain, with the rest looked up from reference TRBV7-3 and TRBJ1-1, is GAGVSQTPSNKVTEKGKYVELRCDPISGHTALYWYRQSLGQGPEFLIYFQGTGAADDSGLPNDRFFAVRPEGSVSTLKIQRTERGDSAVYLCASSLLGQGSEAFFGQGTRLTVV.

The chain carries TRBV19 and TRBJ1-5; no clear D gene. V lost 4 bases and J lost 4, with 8 bases in between. Germline loops: CDR1 LNHDA, CDR2 SQIVND (reference sequence). The CDR3 totals 13 residues. Written as DNA, the CDR3 is TGTGCCAGTAGTACGAGACTAAATCAGCCCCAGCATTTT. It yields the protein CASSTRLNQPQHF. The complete variable domain, with remaining parts taken from reference TRBV19 and TRBJ1-5, reads DGGITQSPKYLFRKEGQNVTLSCEQNLNHDAMYWYRQDPGQGLRLIYYSQIVNDFQKGDIAEGYSVSREKKESFPLTVTSAQKNPTAFYLCASSTRLNQPQHFGDGTRLSIL.

Remarks on this clone: The same CDR3 can be traced to other DNA sequences in this sample. The CDR3 spells CASSGLAGGLNTGELFF. The CDR3 DNA follows: TGTGCCAGTAGTGGGCTAGCGGGGGGGCTGAACACCGGGGAGCTGTTTTTT. The rearrangement uses TRBV19 and TRBJ2-2; the match to TRBD2 covers 12 bases. CDR1 and CDR2 (germline): LNHDA, SQIVND (reference sequence). The CDR3 covers 17 residues. V shed 5 bases, J shed 1 base, and the junction held 5 bases outside the gene matches. Full variable domain (remainder filled in from reference TRBV19 and TRBJ2-2): DGGITQSPKYLFRKEGQNVTLSCEQNLNHDAMYWYRQDPGQGLRLIYYSQIVNDFQKGDIAEGYSVSREKKESFPLTVTSAQKNPTAFYLCASSGLAGGLNTGELFFGEGSRLTVL.

This clone was detected once. This chain connects TRBV5-1 to TRBJ1-5; maybe TRBD1 (6 bases). V was cut by 0 bases and J by 7 bases, with 11 bases left in between. CDR1 is SGHRS and CDR2 is YFSETQ in the germline V gene. The CDR3 totals 14 residues. The CDR3 sequence: CASSLVGGSQPQHF. CDR3 coding DNA: TGCGCCAGCAGCTTGGTCGGGGGCAGCCAGCCCCAGCATTTT.

This clone was seen once. The chain employs TRBV5-1 and TRBJ2-1; 8 bases agree with TRBD1. Trimming cost V 7 bases and J 3 bases; bases outside gene matches: 9. This CDR3 is built from 15 residues. Per the germline V gene, CDR1 is SGHRS and CDR2 is YFSETQ. CDR3 DNA sequence: TGCGCCAGCCGAAACTCCGGGACAGGCTACAATGAGCAGTTCTTC. Its translation: CASRNSGTGYNEQFF. Full variable domain (remainder filled in from reference TRBV5-1 and TRBJ2-1): KAGVTQTPRYLIKTRGQQVTLSCSPISGHRSVSWYQQTPGQGLQFLFEYFSETQRNKGNFPGRFSGRQFSNSRSEMNVSTLELGDSALYLCASRNSGTGYNEQFFGPGTRLTVL.

This clone was seen just once. V and J are TRBV6-5 and TRBJ2-5, with TRBD2 matching over 10 bases. Unmatched junction bases numbered 3, after V lost 6 bases and J lost 2 bases. Germline V gene sequence: CDR1 MNHEY, CDR2 SVGAGI. CDR3 length: 14 residues. CDR3 bases: TGTGCCAGCAGAGAGACTAGCGGGCAAGAGACCCAGTACTTC. This codes for CASRETSGQETQYF.

The sample holds a few counts of this clone. The V call is TRBV5-6, the J call TRBJ1-1; D is uncertain. CDR1 SGHDT and CDR2 YYEEEE come from the germline V gene. Trimming removed 0 bases from V and 10 bases from J, with 19 bases in between. This CDR3 has 15 residues. CDR3 coding DNA: TGTGCCAGCAGCTTGGGGACGAGGAGAACGGTGGGAGCTTTCTTT. This sequence encodes CASSLGTRRTVGAFF. Full variable domain (rest looked up from reference TRBV5-6 and TRBJ1-1): DAGVTQSPTHLIKTRGQQVTLRCSPKSGHDTVSWYQQALGQGPQFIFQYYEEEERQRGNFPDRFSGHQFPNYSSELNVNALLLGDSALYLCASSLGTRRTVGAFFGQGTRLTVV.

This chain connects TRBV5-1 to TRBJ1-2; unclear D gene. The CDR3 spans 14 residues. Trimming removed 1 base from V and 5 bases from J, with 12 bases in between. The germline CDR1 and CDR2 sequences are SGHRS and YFSETQ. CDR3 region: CASSLYGRGYGYTF. CDR3 sequence (DNA): TGCGCCAGCAGCTTGTACGGACGGGGATATGGCTACACCTTC. The complete variable domain, with remaining parts taken from reference TRBV5-1 and TRBJ1-2, reads KAGVTQTPRYLIKTRGQQVTLSCSPISGHRSVSWYQQTPGQGLQFLFEYFSETQRNKGNFPGRFSGRQFSNSRSEMNVSTLELGDSALYLCASSLYGRGYGYTFGSGTRLTVV.